This T cell receptor beta chain was recovered during a study of identical twins. The CDR3 loop spans 15 amino acids. Germline assignment: CDR1 SGHRS and CDR2 YFSETQ. Between the trimmed V and J ends, which lost 4 bases and 1 base, there was a span of 13 bases. TCRdb passed the 5' RACE reads through MiXCR, listing each CDR3 protein once. The sample has 1.5 million or so distinct CDR3 sequences, less than 35% seen once. Sample: cord blood. The J gene is TRBJ2-3, the V gene TRBV5-1, with D perhaps matching TRBD1 (5 bases). This receptor was taken from a newborn girl in good health. The CDR3 protein is CASSPNRIGTDTQYF. The CDR3 nucleotides read TGCGCCAGCAGCCCGAACAGGATTGGCACAGATACGCAGTATTTT.